Listed here are 30 T cell receptor beta chains from one sample, sequenced in a study of T cells after yellow fever vaccination. TCRdb processed the 5' RACE reads anew with MiXCR; each CDR3 protein has one entry. This table has about 550,000 distinct CDR3 sequences, roughly a fifth appearing once. Sequenced material: PBMCs, taken 15 days after the yellow fever booster vaccination. Receptors originate from a man between 25 and 39 years old who received the YFV17D yellow fever vaccine.

The V gene is TRBV7-9, the J gene TRBJ2-7; D not certain. This CDR3 is 13 amino acids long. V was shortened by 2 bases and J by 4 bases, with 9 bases between the two germline ends. The germline V gene encodes CDR1 SEHNR and CDR2 FQNEAQ (reference sequence). CDR3 sequence: CASSLRKEYEQYF. For the CDR3, the DNA is TGTGCCAGCAGCTTACGAAAAGAGTACGAGCAGTACTTC.

This clonotype has more than one count but fewer than ten. The V gene is TRBV3-1, the J gene TRBJ2-3; a possible D gene is TRBD2 (5 bases). Germline assignment: CDR1 LGHDT and CDR2 YNNKEL (reference sequence). V was shortened by 4 bases and J by 4 bases, with 15 bases between the two germline ends. The CDR3 runs to 15 residues. CDR3 nucleotides: TGTGCCAGCAGCCCCGGCACGGGGATGTCAGATACGCAGTATTTT. Translated, it gives CASSPGTGMSDTQYF.

The chain carries TRBV18 and TRBJ2-1; D not certain. The CDR3 loop spans 15 amino acids. Per germline, CDR1 KGHSH and CDR2 LQKENI. V lost 5 bases, J lost 0 bases, and 11 bases lay in between. The CDR3 loop reads CASSSDQSSYNEQFF. DNA of the CDR3: TGTGCCAGCTCATCGGACCAAAGCTCCTACAATGAGCAGTTCTTC.

The V and J genes are TRBV24-1 and TRBJ2-1, with no clear D. V was pared by 1 base and J by 4 bases, with 10 bases between. The CDR3 totals 15 residues. Germline-derived CDR1 and CDR2 are KGHDR and SFDVKD. The CDR3 region is CATSDFRLQYNEQFF. Here the CDR3 DNA reads TGTGCCACCAGTGATTTTAGGCTCCAATACAATGAGCAGTTCTTC.

This sequence joins TRBV24-1 and TRBJ2-1; possible D gene TRBD1, 5 bases. V lost 5 bases to trimming and J lost 9 bases, with 7 bases between them. Looked up from germline, CDR1 is KGHDR and CDR2 is SFDVKD. The CDR3 has 11 residues. The CDR3 region is CATSVGPEQFF. CDR3 nucleotides: TGTGCCACCAGTGTGGGGCCTGAGCAGTTCTTC.

This chain uses TRBV20-1 with TRBJ1-1; D gene uncertain. Trimming took off 6 bases at V and 1 base at J, with 9 bases between the two ends. Germline V gene lookup returns CDR1 DFQATT and CDR2 SNEGSKA (reference sequence). The CDR3 totals 12 residues. CDR3 DNA: TGCAGTGCGACTTGGGGGAACACTGAAGCTTTCTTT. Translating gives CSATWGNTEAFF.

This clonotype was seen many times. V gene TRBV7-3 combines with J gene TRBJ2-1; tentatively, D is TRBD1 (5 bases). There are 12 residues in the CDR3. V lost 4 bases and J lost 10, with 11 bases in between. Germline CDR1 SGHTA, CDR2 FQGTGA. The CDR3 here is CASSSLSGEQFF. Written as DNA, the CDR3 is TGTGCCAGCAGCTCCCTCTCAGGGGAGCAGTTCTTC.

The chain combines TRBV12-3 or TRBV12-4 with TRBJ2-4; D call uncertain. V was cut by 5 bases and J by 0 bases, with 11 bases left in between. The CDR3 contains 15 residues. This CDR3 is CASSPGLLAKNIQYF. DNA of the CDR3: TGTGCCAGCAGTCCGGGTTTGCTAGCCAAAAACATTCAGTACTTC.

This clonotype was counted a few times. The chain links TRBV2 to TRBJ2-4; no firm D call. V lost 2 bases to trimming and J lost 9 bases, with 8 bases between them. CDR1 is SNHLY and CDR2 is FYNNEI in the germline V gene. The CDR3 is 12 residues long. CDR3 sequence reads: CASSERRGIQYF. CDR3 DNA sequence: TGTGCCAGCAGTGAAAGGAGAGGCATTCAGTACTTC.

J is TRBJ2-1 and V is TRBV12-3 or TRBV12-4, with 8 bases fitting TRBD2. This CDR3 has 16 residues. V lost 4 bases and J lost 4; bases outside the gene matches: 9. CDR3 DNA: TGTGCCAGCAGTTCCCTTACTAGCGGCCCTTACAATGAGCAGTTCTTC. Protein sequence: CASSSLTSGPYNEQFF.

The chain uses TRBV6-2 or TRBV6-3 and TRBJ2-4, with a possible D match to TRBD2 (6 bases). The ends were cut back, 0 bases at V and 6 bases at J, with 9 bases in the middle. This CDR3 contains 14 residues. Germline assignment: CDR1 MNHEY and CDR2 SVGEGT. This chain's CDR3 is CASSYSGGRNIQYF. The CDR3 DNA is TGTGCCAGCAGTTACTCGGGGGGAAGAAACATTCAGTACTTC.

This chain uses TRBV6-2 or TRBV6-3 with TRBJ2-5; D is perhaps TRBD2 (6 bases). The CDR3 contains 15 residues. In germline, CDR1 is MNHEY, CDR2 SVGEGT. Trimming took 0 bases from V and 4 from J, leaving 12 bases between them. The CDR3 here is CASSYSRVRGETQYF. As DNA, the CDR3 is TGTGCCAGCAGTTACTCGAGGGTGCGGGGAGAGACCCAGTACTTC.

The rearrangement links TRBV27 to TRBJ1-6; no reliable D call. This CDR3 has 14 residues. Trimming cost V 3 bases and J 7 bases, with 10 bases left between them. Germline values: CDR1 MNHEY, CDR2 SMNVEV (reference sequence). As DNA, the CDR3 is TGTGCCAGCAGTTTCTTTGGCGACAATTCACCCCTCCACTTT. It yields the protein CASSFFGDNSPLHF.

The chain uses TRBV7-2 and TRBJ2-7; TRBD1 matches at 8 bases. J was trimmed by 0 bases and V by 8 bases; bases with no gene match: 12. Germline CDR1 is SGHTA and CDR2 is FQGNSA. This CDR3 contains 16 residues. The chain's CDR3 is CASAQGAGKSSYEQYF. The CDR3 DNA reads TGTGCCAGCGCCCAGGGGGCGGGAAAGAGCTCCTACGAGCAGTACTTC.

The V gene is TRBV18, the J gene TRBJ2-1, with unresolved D. Germline V gene data show CDR1 as KGHSH and CDR2 as LQKENI. The V end was cut by 2 bases, the J end by 10 bases, with 12 bases between. The CDR3 spans 13 residues. The CDR3 DNA reads TGTGCCAGCTCACCATCGGCCGGAGTAGAGCAGTTCTTC. Translation gives CASSPSAGVEQFF.

This chain uses TRBV28 with TRBJ2-3; 9 nucleotides line up with TRBD1. Trimming at V came to 5 bases and at J to 2 bases, leaving 8 bases not matched to a gene. Germline V lookup: CDR1 MDHEN, CDR2 SYDVKM. The CDR3 length is 16 residues. The CDR3 DNA follows: TGTGCCAGCAGTCCACCGGGACAGGGATACACAGATACGCAGTATTTT. Translated: CASSPPGQGYTDTQYF.

J is TRBJ1-4 and V is TRBV20-1; D gene uncertain. Germline V CDR1 and CDR2: DFQATT, SNEGSKA (reference sequence). The germline V and J ends were trimmed by 3 bases and 5 bases, with 16 bases remaining between them. The CDR3 has 15 residues. The CDR3 loop is CSASEPRTINEKLFF. Here the CDR3 DNA reads TGCAGTGCTAGTGAGCCCCGTACAATCAATGAAAAACTGTTTTTT.

The rearrangement joins TRBV20-1 to TRBJ2-3; D is unresolved. Per germline, CDR1 DFQATT and CDR2 SNEGSKA (reference sequence). The V and J ends lost 8 bases and 3 bases respectively, with 12 bases between them. The CDR3 is 12 residues long. This CDR3 reads CSQFWATDTQYF. The CDR3 DNA reads as TGCAGTCAATTCTGGGCTACAGATACGCAGTATTTT.

V gene TRBV2 combines with J gene TRBJ2-2; possible D gene TRBD1, 6 bases. Between the trimmed V and J ends, which lost 3 bases and 4 bases, there was a span of 9 bases. Germline V gene lookup returns CDR1 SNHLY and CDR2 FYNNEI. The CDR3 is made up of 14 amino acids. CDR3 nucleotides: TGTGCCAGCAGTGACAGGGGAATCACCGGGGAGCTGTTTTTT. Translation gives CASSDRGITGELFF.

V gene TRBV7-8 combines with J gene TRBJ2-5; the D gene is possibly TRBD2 (6 bases). The CDR3 spans 14 residues. Between the trimmed V and J ends, which lost 5 bases and 3 bases, there was a span of 13 bases. Germline loops: CDR1 SGHVS, CDR2 FQNEAQ. The CDR3 protein is CASSPMEGEETQYF. In DNA, the CDR3 is TGTGCCAGCAGCCCCATGGAGGGCGAAGAGACCCAGTACTTC.

This clonotype was seen a few times. The V call is TRBV24-1, the J call TRBJ2-1, with TRBD2 matching over 14 bases. Per the germline V gene, CDR1 is KGHDR and CDR2 is SFDVKD. V was clipped by 5 bases and J by 10 bases; unmatched bases: 0. This CDR3 contains 13 residues. The CDR3 reads CATSGLAGGEQFF. The CDR3 DNA reads TGTGCCACCAGTGGACTAGCGGGGGGGGAGCAGTTCTTC.

This chain joins TRBV5-1 and TRBJ2-2; 9 bases are a match to TRBD2. Looked up from germline, CDR1 is SGHRS and CDR2 is YFSETQ. V trimming: 1 base; J trimming: 2 bases; junction bases outside the gene matches: 3. This CDR3 comprises 16 residues. CDR3 coding DNA: TGCGCCAGCAGCTTGAGCGGGAGGCCAAACACCGGGGAGCTGTTTTTT. Its translation is CASSLSGRPNTGELFF.

This clonotype has a handful of counts. The junction departs from germline at one end; a sequencing error may be responsible. This rearrangement joins TRBV6-2 or TRBV6-3 to TRBJ2-1, with 9 positions matching TRBD2. This CDR3 spans 12 amino acids. Germline loops: CDR1 MNHEY, CDR2 SVGEGT. The CDR3 DNA reads as TGTGCCACGGGGACTAGCTACGATGAGCAGTTCTTC. Translated: CATGTSYDEQFF.

This clonotype was found a few times. V usage is TRBV2 and J usage is TRBJ1-2; D may be TRBD1 (5 bases). From germline, CDR1 is SNHLY and CDR2 FYNNEI. V was shortened by 3 bases and J by 5 bases, with 10 bases between the two germline ends. The CDR3 is 13 residues long. The CDR3 DNA reads as TGTGCCAGCAGTGATACAGGCGTTTATGGCTACACCTTC. Translated, it gives CASSDTGVYGYTF. The entire variable domain, with the rest obtained from reference TRBV2 and TRBJ1-2, is as follows: EPEVTQTPSHQVTQMGQEVILRCVPISNHLYFYWYRQILGQKVEFLVSFYNNEISEKSEIFDDQFSVERPDGSNFTLKIRSTKLEDSAMYFCASSDTGVYGYTFGSGTRLTVV.

This clonotype was detected a few times. This chain links TRBV29-1 with TRBJ2-1, with TRBD2 matching over 11 bases. The CDR3 consists of 15 residues. The germline V gene encodes CDR1 SQVTM and CDR2 ANQGSEA. V was pared by 6 bases and J by 3 bases, with 7 bases of the junction left unmatched. This CDR3 reads CSVPGLADVYNEQFF. In DNA, the CDR3 is TGCAGCGTGCCGGGACTAGCGGACGTCTACAATGAGCAGTTCTTC.

V usage is TRBV9 and J usage is TRBJ2-7; 7 bases are shared with TRBD1. V lost 2 bases and J lost 1; bases outside the gene matches: 9. This CDR3 spans 16 amino acids. Looked up from germline, CDR1 is SGDLS and CDR2 is YYNGEE. The CDR3 DNA reads TGTGCCAGCAGCGTCACAGGGGACGGCGTATCCTACGAGCAGTACTTC. Translating it yields CASSVTGDGVSYEQYF.

This clonotype was seen only a few times. This chain joins TRBV12-3 or TRBV12-4 and TRBJ2-2; 8 nucleotides match TRBD1. V dropped 7 bases and J dropped 6; count of bases not matched to a gene: 4. This CDR3 comprises 13 residues. Written as DNA, the CDR3 is TGTGCCAGCACTCCGACAGGGGCCGGGGAGCTGTTTTTT. Protein product: CASTPTGAGELFF.

This clonotype was seen only once. The V and J genes are TRBV20-1 and TRBJ2-7, with 8 nucleotides matching TRBD2. This CDR3 region has 13 residues. CDR1 is DFQATT, CDR2 SNEGSKA, per germline (reference sequence). V lost 6 bases to trimming and J lost 3 bases; unmatched junction nucleotides: 7. The CDR3 DNA sequence: TGCAGTGCCGAAGGGACTAGTAACTACGAGCAGTACTTC. Translating it yields CSAEGTSNYEQYF.

In this sample, this clonotype turned up many times. The chain couples TRBV24-1 to TRBJ1-1, with D hard to call. V was cut by 2 bases and J by 1 base, with 10 bases left in between. This CDR3 region has 15 residues. Germline CDR1 KGHDR, CDR2 SFDVKD. CDR3: CATSDSAPGNTEAFF. Here the CDR3 DNA reads TGTGCCACCAGTGATTCAGCTCCAGGGAACACTGAAGCTTTCTTT.

The rearrangement uses TRBV5-5 and TRBJ2-1, with TRBD2 matching 7 bases. Germline lookup yields CDR1 SGHKS and CDR2 YYEKEE (reference sequence). J was trimmed by 8 bases and V by 0 bases; bases with no gene match: 8. The CDR3 contains 15 residues. The CDR3 spells CASSLAAGAVHEQFF. The CDR3 DNA follows: TGTGCCAGCAGCTTGGCTGCGGGAGCAGTCCATGAGCAGTTCTTC.